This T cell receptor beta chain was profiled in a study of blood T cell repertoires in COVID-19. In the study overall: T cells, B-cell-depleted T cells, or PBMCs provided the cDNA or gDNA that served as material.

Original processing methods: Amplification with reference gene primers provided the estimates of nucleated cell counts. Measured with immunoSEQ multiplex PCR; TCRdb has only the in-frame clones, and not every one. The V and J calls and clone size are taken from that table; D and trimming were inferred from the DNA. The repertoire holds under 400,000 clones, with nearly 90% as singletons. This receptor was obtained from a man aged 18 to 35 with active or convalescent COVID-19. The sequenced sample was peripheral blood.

The CDR3 nucleotides read TGTGCCAGCAGTTTGCTAATACGGGATACGCAGTATTTT. It is translated as CASSLLIRDTQYF. This chain uses TRBV28 with TRBJ2-3, with D unclear. V was shortened by 3 bases and J by 6 bases, with 10 bases between the two germline ends. Germline V gives CDR1 MDHEN, CDR2 SYDVKM. This CDR3 is 13 amino acids long. Together with reference TRBV28 and TRBJ2-3, the CDR3 gives the full variable domain: DVKVTQSSRYLVKRTGEKVFLECVQDMDHENMFWYRQDPGLGLRLIYFSYDVKMKEKGDIPEGYSVSREKKERFSLILESASTNQTSMYLCASSLLIRDTQYFGPGTRLTVL.